The present entry profiles one T cell receptor (beta chain) with its context. The data were produced by immunoSEQ multiplex PCR, yet TCRdb's version contains in-frame clones alone and is incomplete. The table records around 60,000 clones, around four fifths of them present only once. The entry originates in a study of blood T cell repertoires in COVID-19. Study summary: Italy, Spain and the United States were the sources of the convalescent and acute COVID-19 samples.

Germline V gene sequence: CDR1 SNHLY, CDR2 FYNNEI. Trimming shortened V by 8 bases and J by 5 bases, and 15 bases separated the two germline ends. There are 13 residues in the CDR3. This TCR came from a man aged 70-80 years with acute or convalescent COVID-19. Input material: peripheral blood. The rearrangement links TRBV2 to TRBJ2-5; D remains unclear. The CDR3 sequence: CASLRSVSETQYF. CDR3 coding DNA: TGTGCCAGCCTCCGGAGCGTCAGTGAGACCCAGTACTTC.